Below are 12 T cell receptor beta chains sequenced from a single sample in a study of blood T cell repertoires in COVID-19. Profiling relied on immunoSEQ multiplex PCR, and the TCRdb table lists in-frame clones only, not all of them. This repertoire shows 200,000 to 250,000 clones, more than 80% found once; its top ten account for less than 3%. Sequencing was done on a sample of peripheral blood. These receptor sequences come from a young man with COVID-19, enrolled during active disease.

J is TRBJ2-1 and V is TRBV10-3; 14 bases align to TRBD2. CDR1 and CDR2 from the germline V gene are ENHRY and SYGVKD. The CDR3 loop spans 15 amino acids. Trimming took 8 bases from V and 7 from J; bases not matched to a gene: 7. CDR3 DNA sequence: TGTGCCATCGCCCAGACTAGCGGGAGGGTGAATGAGCAGTTCTTC. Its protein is CAIAQTSGRVNEQFF.

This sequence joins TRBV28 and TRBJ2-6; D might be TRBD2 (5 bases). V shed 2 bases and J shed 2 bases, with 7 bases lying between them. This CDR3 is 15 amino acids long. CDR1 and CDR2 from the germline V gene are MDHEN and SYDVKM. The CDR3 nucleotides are TGTGCCAGCAGTTTAGACGGGGCTGGGGCCAACGTCCTGACTTTC. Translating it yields CASSLDGAGANVLTF.

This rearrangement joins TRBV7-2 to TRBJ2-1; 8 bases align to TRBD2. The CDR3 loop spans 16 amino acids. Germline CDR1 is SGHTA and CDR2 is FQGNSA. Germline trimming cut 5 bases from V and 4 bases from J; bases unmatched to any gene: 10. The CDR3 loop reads CASSLSLAGRYNEQFF. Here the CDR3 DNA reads TGTGCCAGCAGCCTCTCGTTAGCGGGACGATACAATGAGCAGTTCTTC.

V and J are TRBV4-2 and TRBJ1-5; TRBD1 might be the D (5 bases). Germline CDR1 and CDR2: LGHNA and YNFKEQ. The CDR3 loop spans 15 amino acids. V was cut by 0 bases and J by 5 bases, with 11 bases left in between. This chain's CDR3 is CASSQEQGRDQPQHF. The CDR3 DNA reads TGTGCCAGCAGCCAAGAGCAGGGAAGGGATCAGCCCCAGCATTTT.

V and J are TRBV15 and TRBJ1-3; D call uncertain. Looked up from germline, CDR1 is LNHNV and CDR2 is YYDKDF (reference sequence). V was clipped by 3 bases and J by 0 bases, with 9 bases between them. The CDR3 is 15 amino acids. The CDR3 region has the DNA TGTGCCACCAGCAGGAGCCCAAGCTCTGGAAACACCATATATTTT. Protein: CATSRSPSSGNTIYF.

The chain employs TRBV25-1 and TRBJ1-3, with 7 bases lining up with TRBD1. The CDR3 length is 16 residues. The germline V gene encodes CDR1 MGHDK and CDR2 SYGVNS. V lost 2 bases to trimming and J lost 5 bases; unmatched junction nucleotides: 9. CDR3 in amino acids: CASSEPRTGDRNTIYF. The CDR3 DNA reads TGTGCCAGCAGTGAACCGCGTACAGGGGACCGAAACACCATATATTTT. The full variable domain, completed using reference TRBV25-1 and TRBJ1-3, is EADIYQTPRYLVIGTGKKITLECSQTMGHDKMYWYQQDPGMELHLIHYSYGVNSTEKGDLSSESTVSRIRTEHFPLTLESARPSHTSQYLCASSEPRTGDRNTIYFGEGSWLTVV.

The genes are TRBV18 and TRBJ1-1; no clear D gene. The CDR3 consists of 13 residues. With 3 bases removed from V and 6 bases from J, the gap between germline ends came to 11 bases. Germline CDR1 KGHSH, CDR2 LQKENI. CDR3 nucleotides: TGTGCCAGCTCACCGTACCCCCGCGCTGAAGCTTTCTTT. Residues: CASSPYPRAEAFF.

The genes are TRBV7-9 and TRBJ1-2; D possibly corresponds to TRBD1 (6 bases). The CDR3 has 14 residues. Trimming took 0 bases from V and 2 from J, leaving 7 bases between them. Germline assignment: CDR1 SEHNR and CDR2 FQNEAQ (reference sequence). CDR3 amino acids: CASSLAQGNYGYTF. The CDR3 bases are TGTGCCAGCAGCTTAGCCCAGGGGAACTATGGCTACACCTTC.

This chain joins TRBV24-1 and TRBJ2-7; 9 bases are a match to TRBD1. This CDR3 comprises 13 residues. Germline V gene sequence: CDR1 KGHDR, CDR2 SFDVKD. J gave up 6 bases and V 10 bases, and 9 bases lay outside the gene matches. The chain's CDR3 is CATSQGAMGEQYF. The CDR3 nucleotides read TGTGCCACTTCACAGGGGGCCATGGGCGAGCAGTACTTC.

Written as DNA, the CDR3 is TGTGCCACCAGTGATTTCGAGACAGGGGAAGCTTTCTTT. Protein sequence: CATSDFETGEAFF. This chain uses TRBV24-1 with TRBJ1-1; 7 positions agree with TRBD1. Germline V gene sequence: CDR1 KGHDR, CDR2 SFDVKD. The CDR3 runs to 13 residues. J gave up 8 bases and V 1 base, and 3 bases lay outside the gene matches.

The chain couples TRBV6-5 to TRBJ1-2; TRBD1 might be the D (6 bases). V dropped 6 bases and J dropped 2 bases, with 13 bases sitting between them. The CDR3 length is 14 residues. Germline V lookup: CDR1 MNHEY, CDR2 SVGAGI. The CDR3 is CASRSQGLNYGYTF. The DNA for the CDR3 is TGTGCCAGCAGGTCGCAGGGGCTGAACTATGGCTACACCTTC.

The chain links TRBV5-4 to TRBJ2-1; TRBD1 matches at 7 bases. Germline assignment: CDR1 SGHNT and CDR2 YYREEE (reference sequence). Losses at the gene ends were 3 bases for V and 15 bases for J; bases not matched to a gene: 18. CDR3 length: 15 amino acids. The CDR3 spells CASSYLLDVGTEPFF. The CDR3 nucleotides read TGTGCCAGCAGCTACTTGTTAGATGTGGGGACAGAACCGTTCTTC.